Included here is one T cell receptor (beta chain) sequence, with context. Sequenced by immunoSEQ multiplex PCR; TCRdb stores in-frame clones only, minus some. This sample yields about 15,000 clones, of which roughly four fifths are seen a single time; around 10% belongs to the top ten. This record belongs to a study of technical replicates of blood from a handful of donors. Germline V CDR1 and CDR2: SGDLS, YYNGEE. Trimming shortened V by 3 bases and J by 3 bases, and 7 bases separated the two germline ends. The CDR3 loop spans 12 amino acids. The sample taken for sequencing was PBMCs. The rearrangement uses TRBV9 and TRBJ2-7; TRBD2 might be the D (6 bases). This clonotype was obtained from a human donor in good health. Some clones in this sample may be carry-over from other donors' samples. The CDR3 region has the DNA TGTGCCAGCAGCGCCGGGGGCTACGAGCAGTACTTC. It yields the protein CASSAGGYEQYF.